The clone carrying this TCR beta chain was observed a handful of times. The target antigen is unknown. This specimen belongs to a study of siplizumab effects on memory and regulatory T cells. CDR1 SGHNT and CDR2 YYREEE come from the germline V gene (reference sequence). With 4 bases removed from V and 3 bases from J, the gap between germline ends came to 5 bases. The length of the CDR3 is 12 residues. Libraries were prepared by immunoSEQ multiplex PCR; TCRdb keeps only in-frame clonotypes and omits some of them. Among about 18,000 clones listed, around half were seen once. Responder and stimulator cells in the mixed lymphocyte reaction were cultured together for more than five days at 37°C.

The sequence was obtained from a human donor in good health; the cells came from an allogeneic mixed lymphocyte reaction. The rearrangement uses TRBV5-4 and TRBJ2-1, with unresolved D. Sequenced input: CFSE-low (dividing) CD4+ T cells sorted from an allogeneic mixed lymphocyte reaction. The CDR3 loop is CASSAYYNEQFF. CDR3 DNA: TGTGCCAGCAGCGCGTACTACAATGAGCAGTTCTTC.